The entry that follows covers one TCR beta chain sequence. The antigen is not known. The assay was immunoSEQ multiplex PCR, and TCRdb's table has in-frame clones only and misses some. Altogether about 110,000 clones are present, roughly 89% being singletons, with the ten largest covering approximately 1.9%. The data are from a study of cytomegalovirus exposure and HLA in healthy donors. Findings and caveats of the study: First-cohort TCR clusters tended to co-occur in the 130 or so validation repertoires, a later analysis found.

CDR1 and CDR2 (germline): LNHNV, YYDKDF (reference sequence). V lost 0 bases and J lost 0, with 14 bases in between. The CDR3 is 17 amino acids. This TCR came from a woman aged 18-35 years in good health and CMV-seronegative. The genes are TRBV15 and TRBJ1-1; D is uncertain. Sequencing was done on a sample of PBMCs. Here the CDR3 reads CATSRDFTTGMNTEAFF. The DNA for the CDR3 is TGTGCCACCAGCAGAGATTTCACGACGGGAATGAACACTGAAGCTTTCTTT.